What follows are 15 T cell receptor beta chains derived from one specimen sequenced in a study of blood T cell repertoires in COVID-19. Data came from immunoSEQ multiplex PCR; TCRdb stores just in-frame clones and leaves some out. The data show around 190,000 clones, 65% to 90% seen once. Sequencing used peripheral blood. Receptors originate from a man over 45 with active or convalescent COVID-19.

The gene calls are TRBV6-6 and TRBJ1-1; D is unresolved. CDR3 length: 14 residues. V lost 3 bases, J lost 1 base, and 9 bases lay in between. Germline loops: CDR1 MNHNY, CDR2 SVGAGI (reference sequence). CDR3 amino acids: CASSYGEANTEAFF. The CDR3 nucleotides read TGTGCCAGCAGTTATGGCGAGGCGAACACTGAAGCTTTCTTT.

V gene TRBV2 combines with J gene TRBJ1-4, with D possibly TRBD1 on 5 matching bases. Per germline, CDR1 SNHLY and CDR2 FYNNEI. This CDR3 is built from 15 residues. With 6 bases removed from V and 3 bases from J, the gap between germline ends came to 14 bases. Written as DNA, the CDR3 is TGTGCCAGCAGGATCCAGGGAGGTGCTAATGAAAAACTGTTTTTT. It encodes CASRIQGGANEKLFF.

The V call is TRBV28, the J call TRBJ1-2, with 9 bases that match TRBD1. Losses at the gene ends were 4 bases for V and 5 bases for J; bases not matched to a gene: 11. Germline V gives CDR1 MDHEN, CDR2 SYDVKM. The CDR3 is 16 amino acids. CDR3 sequence (DNA): TGTGCCAGCAGTTCCCCGGACAGGGGTAGAATTTATGGCTACACCTTC. Its protein product is CASSSPDRGRIYGYTF.

V usage is TRBV28 and J usage is TRBJ1-5; a possible D gene is TRBD1 (5 bases). CDR1 MDHEN and CDR2 SYDVKM come from the germline V gene. This CDR3 spans 14 amino acids. The V gene lost 7 bases and the J gene lost 0 bases, with 10 bases spanning the gap. This CDR3 reads CASTSGYSNQPQHF. For the CDR3, the DNA is TGTGCCAGCACCTCAGGGTATAGCAATCAGCCCCAGCATTTT. Supplemented by reference TRBV28 and TRBJ1-5, the full variable domain reads DVKVTQSSRYLVKRTGEKVFLECVQDMDHENMFWYRQDPGLGLRLIYFSYDVKMKEKGDIPEGYSVSREKKERFSLILESASTNQTSMYLCASTSGYSNQPQHFGDGTRLSIL.

The chain uses TRBV6-6 and TRBJ2-1; D not certain. CDR1 and CDR2 (germline): MNHNY, SVGAGI (reference sequence). The ends were cut back, 4 bases at V and 1 base at J, with 8 bases in the middle. CDR3 size: 14 residues. The CDR3 DNA reads TGTGCCAGCAGTTCTCAGAGGTCCTACAATGAGCAGTTCTTC. Amino acid sequence: CASSSQRSYNEQFF.

The rearrangement links TRBV7-6 to TRBJ1-2; the D gene is possibly TRBD1 (6 bases). The CDR3 length is 15 residues. The germline gives CDR1 SGHVS, CDR2 FNYEAQ. Deletions cut 1 base from V and 4 bases from J, with 13 bases between. The CDR3 DNA follows: TGTGCCAGCAGCTTAGAGGTGGGGGCATCCTATGGCTACACCTTC. As protein: CASSLEVGASYGYTF.

This chain uses TRBV9 with TRBJ1-2; D unresolved. Per germline, CDR1 SGDLS and CDR2 YYNGEE. CDR3 length: 12 amino acids. The V gene lost 1 base and the J gene lost 8 bases, with 9 bases spanning the gap. CDR3 sequence: CASSVSGGGYTF. CDR3 DNA: TGTGCCAGCAGCGTATCAGGAGGCGGCTACACCTTC.

The chain combines TRBV18 with TRBJ2-6; 7 nucleotides match TRBD1. CDR1 and CDR2 from the germline V gene are KGHSH and LQKENI. The CDR3 sequence is 18 residues long. The V segment lost 3 bases and the J segment 0 bases; nucleotides outside the gene matches: 8. Here the CDR3 reads CASSPLQGSNSGANVLTF. For the CDR3, the DNA is TGTGCCAGCTCACCGCTACAGGGGTCAAACTCTGGGGCCAACGTCCTGACTTTC.

The V call is TRBV10-3, the J call TRBJ2-7; TRBD1 is a possible D gene (6 bases). Germline CDR1 is ENHRY and CDR2 is SYGVKD. The V gene lost 0 bases and the J gene lost 3 bases, with 9 bases spanning the gap. The CDR3 runs 14 residues. The CDR3 DNA follows: TGTGCCATCAGTGAGTCCGTCAGGGGCTACGAGCAGTACTTC. Amino acids: CAISESVRGYEQYF.

The rearrangement joins TRBV7-2 to TRBJ1-5; no clear D. This CDR3 is built from 15 residues. The germline CDR1 and CDR2 sequences are SGHTA and FQGNSA. The V end lost 6 bases, the J end lost 7 bases, and 19 bases lay between the germline ends. The CDR3 spells CASSPTHTPRQPQHF. Written as DNA, the CDR3 is TGTGCCAGCAGTCCCACACACACCCCCAGGCAGCCCCAGCATTTT.

The chain carries TRBV24-1 and TRBJ2-2; the D gene is possibly TRBD2 (5 bases). V lost 4 bases, J lost 0 bases, and 11 bases lay in between. This CDR3 has 16 amino acids. The V gene's germline CDR1 is KGHDR and CDR2 SFDVKD. In DNA, the CDR3 is TGTGCCACCAGTGAAAGGATAGCGTCGAACACCGGGGAGCTGTTTTTT. This codes for CATSERIASNTGELFF.

This chain joins TRBV3-1 (or the pseudogene TRBV3-2) and TRBJ1-6; 11 positions match TRBD1. V was clipped by 8 bases and J by 14 bases; unmatched bases: 5. Germline CDR1 LGHDT, CDR2 YNNKEL (reference sequence). The CDR3 runs to 12 residues. DNA of the CDR3: TGTGCCAGCCGGGACAGGGGGACATCCCTCCACTTT. This encodes CASRDRGTSLHF.

This chain links TRBV25-1 with TRBJ1-2; TRBD1 agrees at 7 bases. Germline values: CDR1 MGHDK, CDR2 SYGVNS. The CDR3 has 13 amino acids. The V gene end was trimmed by 6 bases and the J gene end by 4 bases; junction bases not matched to a gene: 5. CDR3 amino acids: CASSKTGVYGYTF. CDR3 DNA sequence: TGTGCCAGCAGCAAAACAGGGGTCTATGGCTACACCTTC.

This chain connects TRBV7-2 to TRBJ1-4, with D maybe TRBD1 (6 bases). The germline CDR1 and CDR2 sequences are SGHTA and FQGNSA. Trimming pared 5 bases from V and 7 bases from J, leaving 14 bases between. This CDR3 is built from 14 residues. DNA for the CDR3: TGTGCCAGCAGCCCCAGGGGAGTTGGTGAAAAACTGTTTTTT. This encodes CASSPRGVGEKLFF. Variable domain in full (rest from reference TRBV7-2 and TRBJ1-4): GAGVSQSPSNKVTEKGKDVELRCDPISGHTALYWYRQSLGQGLEFLIYFQGNSAPDKSGLPSDRFSAERTGGSVSTLTIQRTQQEDSAVYLCASSPRGVGEKLFFGSGTQLSVL.

This chain uses TRBV7-9 with TRBJ1-4; possibly TRBD1 for D (5 bases). The ends were cut back, 4 bases at V and 2 bases at J, with 11 bases in the middle. The CDR3 consists of 15 residues. The germline V gene encodes CDR1 SEHNR and CDR2 FQNEAQ (reference sequence). This CDR3 reads CASSSGGVTNEKLFF. The CDR3, as DNA: TGTGCCAGCAGCTCAGGAGGGGTGACTAATGAAAAACTGTTTTTT.